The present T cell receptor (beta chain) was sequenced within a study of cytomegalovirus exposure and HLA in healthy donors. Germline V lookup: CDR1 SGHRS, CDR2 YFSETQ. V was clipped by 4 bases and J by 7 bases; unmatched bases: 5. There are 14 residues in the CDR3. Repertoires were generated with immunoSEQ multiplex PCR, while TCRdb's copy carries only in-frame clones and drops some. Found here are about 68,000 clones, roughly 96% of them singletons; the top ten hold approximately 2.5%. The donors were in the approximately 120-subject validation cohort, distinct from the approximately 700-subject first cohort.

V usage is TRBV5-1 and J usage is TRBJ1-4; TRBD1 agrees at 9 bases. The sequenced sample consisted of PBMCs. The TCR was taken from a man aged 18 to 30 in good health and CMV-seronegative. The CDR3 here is CASSPGTGREKLFF. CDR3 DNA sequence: TGCGCCAGCAGCCCCGGGACAGGGCGTGAAAAACTGTTTTTT.